The following is a T cell receptor beta chain sequence with its context. The study counted Cohort 3 donors as recovered given two negative PCRs, clearance, or symptom resolution. V lost 3 bases and J 4 bases, leaving 7 bases between the germline ends. Germline V lookup: CDR1 MRHNA, CDR2 SNTAGT. CDR3 length: 13 residues. This record belongs to a study of blood T cell repertoires in COVID-19. Across the whole study: The samples span acute and convalescent COVID-19 from the United States, Italy and Spain. T cells, B-cell-depleted T cells, or PBMCs supplied cDNA or gDNA.

As handled by the study authors: Reference gene primer amplification in the assay estimated nucleated cell counts. TCRdb's copy holds only in-frame clones and misses some; the assay was immunoSEQ multiplex PCR. V and J calls plus clone size are reproduced from that table; the DNA served to infer D and trimming. The sample holds approximately 170,000 clones, around 81% seen once. The sequencing input was PBMCs or T cells enriched from blood (not recorded which). This receptor was identified in a man between 40 and 49 years old who had recovered from COVID-19. The V and J genes are TRBV6-4 and TRBJ1-5; D call uncertain. CDR3 protein: CASSELPNQPQHF. CDR3 sequence (DNA): TGTGCCAGCAGTGAGCTACCAAATCAGCCCCAGCATTTT.